The 16 T cell receptor beta chains listed next were all sequenced from one sample in a study of T cells in Graves' hyperthyroidism and ophthalmopathy. Using RNA transcripts as the source, TCR beta CDR3 regions were amplified. An initial round of RT-PCR targeting the TCR CDR3 relied on the HTBI primer set. TCRdb passed the multiplex PCR reads through MiXCR, listing each CDR3 protein once. The data show about 420,000 distinct CDR3 sequences, about 13% seen once. The specimen was blood. The receptors here all came from a woman aged 18-30 years with Graves' hyperthyroidism.

The chain joins TRBV6-5 to TRBJ1-5; D is perhaps TRBD1 (5 bases). Trimming shortened V by 9 bases and J by 0 bases, and 9 bases separated the two germline ends. The CDR3 covers 13 residues. CDR1 is MNHEY, CDR2 SVGAGI, per germline. The CDR3: CASGHFSNQPQHF. The CDR3 DNA reads as TGTGCCAGTGGACATTTTAGCAATCAGCCCCAGCATTTT.

This clonotype was observed many times. The chain recombines TRBV20-1 with TRBJ2-3; 9 bases are a match to TRBD2. The length of the CDR3 is 15 residues. Germline values: CDR1 DFQATT, CDR2 SNEGSKA (reference sequence). Trimming took 3 bases from V and 4 from J; bases not matched to a gene: 8. The DNA for the CDR3 is TGCAGTGCTAGCGGGGGAAGCGGGAGGTCAGATACGCAGTATTTT. As protein: CSASGGSGRSDTQYF.

This clonotype was observed many times. This chain uses TRBV6-1 with TRBJ2-2; 7 bases match TRBD1. In germline, CDR1 is MNHNS, CDR2 SASEGT. The CDR3 runs 13 residues. J lost 6 bases, V lost 6 bases, and 4 bases had no gene match. The CDR3 DNA is TGTGCCAGCAGACGAACAGGGGCCGGGGAGCTGTTTTTT. Encoded protein: CASRRTGAGELFF.

The chain has TRBV5-4 and TRBJ1-1; perhaps TRBD1 as D (5 bases). The V gene's germline CDR1 is SGHNT and CDR2 YYREEE (reference sequence). This CDR3 spans 14 amino acids. The V and J ends lost 5 bases and 6 bases respectively, with 17 bases between them. CDR3 bases: TGTGCCAGCAGTTTCGGAGGGGTAGGGGCTGAAGCTTTCTTT. Its protein product is CASSFGGVGAEAFF.

This clonotype was seen only a few times. This chain connects TRBV27 to TRBJ1-6; the match to TRBD1 covers 11 bases. The CDR3 runs to 16 residues. V gave up 5 bases and J gave up 9 bases; unmatched junction bases: 9. From germline, CDR1 is MNHEY and CDR2 SMNVEV (reference sequence). This chain's CDR3 is CASSPRTGGFGSPLHF. CDR3 bases: TGTGCCAGCAGTCCTCGGACAGGGGGCTTTGGTTCACCCCTCCACTTT.

This clonotype appeared many times. The chain couples TRBV6-1 to TRBJ2-7; TRBD2 aligns across 7 bases. The trim removed 5 bases at V and 3 bases at J, leaving 7 bases unmatched. Looked up from germline, CDR1 is MNHNS and CDR2 is SASEGT. The CDR3 loop spans 14 amino acids. DNA of the CDR3: TGTGCCAGCAGTAGCGGGGTGGGACTCTACGAGCAGTACTTC. Residues: CASSSGVGLYEQYF.

V gene TRBV19 combines with J gene TRBJ2-2; TRBD2 aligns across 7 bases. V was clipped by 3 bases and J by 9 bases; unmatched bases: 4. Germline V gene data show CDR1 as LNHDA and CDR2 as SQIVND (reference sequence). The CDR3 length is 13 residues. CDR3 coding DNA: TGTGCCAGTAGTATGAGCGGGGTTTGGGAGCTGTTTTTT. Residues: CASSMSGVWELFF. The whole variable domain, filled in from reference TRBV19 and TRBJ2-2, reads DGGITQSPKYLFRKEGQNVTLSCEQNLNHDAMYWYRQDPGQGLRLIYYSQIVNDFQKGDIAEGYSVSREKKESFPLTVTSAQKNPTAFYLCASSMSGVWELFFGEGSRLTVL.

This clonotype was seen ten or more times. The chain combines TRBV10-3 with TRBJ2-5; TRBD1 matches 7 bases. CDR1 and CDR2 from the germline V gene are ENHRY and SYGVKD. The CDR3 totals 15 residues. Trimming cost V 4 bases and J 5 bases; bases outside gene matches: 10. CDR3: CAISGGQFTGETQYF. DNA of the CDR3: TGTGCCATCAGTGGGGGACAGTTCACGGGCGAGACCCAGTACTTC.

The gene calls are TRBV6-2 or TRBV6-3 and TRBJ2-1, with D hard to call. Germline V gene lookup returns CDR1 MNHEY and CDR2 SVGEGT. Trimming took off 2 bases at V and 5 bases at J, with 7 bases between the two ends. The CDR3 consists of 13 residues. This chain's CDR3 is CASSYQEHNEQFF. The CDR3 DNA reads as TGTGCCAGCAGTTACCAAGAACACAATGAGCAGTTCTTC.

In its sample, this clonotype was seen many times. J is TRBJ2-5 and V is TRBV12-3 or TRBV12-4; tentatively, D is TRBD1 (5 bases). With 6 bases removed from V and 5 bases from J, the gap between germline ends came to 13 bases. This CDR3 contains 13 residues. In DNA, the CDR3 is TGTGCCAGCAGCCTCAGGGTGGCGGAGACCCAGTACTTC. This sequence encodes CASSLRVAETQYF.

This chain uses TRBV7-6 with TRBJ1-3; the match to TRBD1 covers 7 bases. J gave up 2 bases and V 0 bases, and 4 bases lay outside the gene matches. CDR1 is SGHVS and CDR2 is FNYEAQ in the germline V gene. The CDR3 spans 16 residues. CDR3 coding DNA: TGTGCCAGCAGCTTAGCAGTCGGGACAGCTGGAAACACCATATATTTT. Translating it yields CASSLAVGTAGNTIYF.

This clonotype was counted ten times or more. The chain is built from TRBV7-9 and TRBJ2-7, with D unclear. CDR3 length equals 14 residues. CDR1 SEHNR and CDR2 FQNEAQ come from the germline V gene (reference sequence). Trimming removed 1 base at V and 5 bases at J, with 12 bases between. The CDR3: CASSLGTHLDEQYF. The CDR3 bases are TGTGCCAGCAGCTTAGGGACGCATCTCGACGAGCAGTACTTC.

This chain connects TRBV5-1 to TRBJ2-7; TRBD2 agrees at 8 bases. The ends lost 4 bases at V and 2 bases at J; junction bases unmatched: 5. Germline lookup yields CDR1 SGHRS and CDR2 YFSETQ. The CDR3 runs to 14 residues. The CDR3 spells CASSPVAGTYEQYF. As DNA, the CDR3 is TGCGCCAGCAGCCCGGTAGCGGGAACCTACGAGCAGTACTTC.

This clonotype was detected ten times or more. V and J are TRBV20-1 and TRBJ2-3; 13 bases match TRBD2. This CDR3 has 17 residues. CDR1 and CDR2 (germline): DFQATT, SNEGSKA (reference sequence). The V segment lost 0 bases and the J segment 2 bases; nucleotides outside the gene matches: 5. The CDR3: CSARDGGLAGYTDTQYF. In DNA form, the CDR3 reads TGCAGTGCTAGAGATGGGGGACTAGCGGGATACACAGATACGCAGTATTTT.

This clonotype occurred many times. CDR3 in amino acids: CASSRGDPGNTIYF. The DNA of the CDR3 is TGTGCCAGCAGCAGAGGGGATCCTGGAAACACCATATATTTT. The chain is built from TRBV6-2 or TRBV6-3 and TRBJ1-3; D is perhaps TRBD1 (5 bases). V lost 6 bases, J lost 2 bases, and 11 bases lay in between. The germline CDR1 and CDR2 sequences are MNHEY and SVGEGT. CDR3 length: 14 amino acids.

The chain is built from TRBV10-3 and TRBJ2-3; 8 bases match TRBD1. The CDR3 is 15 residues long. Germline CDR1 and CDR2: ENHRY and SYGVKD. V was clipped by 7 bases and J by 4 bases; unmatched bases: 10. The CDR3 here is CAIIPDRGGPDTQYF. The CDR3 DNA is TGTGCCATCATTCCAGACAGGGGAGGTCCAGATACGCAGTATTTT.